Shown below are 29 T cell receptor beta chains from a single sample sequenced in a study of post-analysis software for immune sequencing data. Study results and limitations: Patients showed TRBV5-6, TRBV5-1 and TRBV20-1 among five TRBV segments more frequent than in controls.

Researchers reported that TCR beta cDNA libraries carried unique molecular identifiers. MiXCR, run by TCRdb on the PCR reads, gives a single entry per CDR3 protein. In the table there are 820,000 or so distinct CDR3 sequences, approximately 53% of which are singletons. Which antigens these TCRs recognize remains unknown. The sample was blood. The receptors were sampled from a girl under 18 with multiple sclerosis.

This clonotype is a singleton in its sample. The chain is built from TRBV24-1 and TRBJ2-4; D unresolved. The DNA end is more similar to TRBJ2-5, so the J call may be wrong. The germline V gene has CDR1 KGHDR and CDR2 SFDVKD. There are 10 residues in the CDR3. In DNA form, the CDR3 reads TGTGCCTCCCCCGGGGAGACCCAGTACTTC. It encodes CASPGETQYF.

The chain joins TRBV20-1 to TRBJ1-2; D gene uncertain. V was cut by 0 bases and J by 4 bases, with 15 bases left in between. CDR3 length equals 15 residues. In germline, CDR1 is DFQATT, CDR2 SNEGSKA (reference sequence). The CDR3 protein is CSARDHRNPSYGYTF. The CDR3 region has the DNA TGCAGTGCTAGAGATCATAGGAACCCGTCCTATGGCTACACCTTC.

V usage is TRBV7-2 and J usage is TRBJ2-3; a possible D gene is TRBD2 (7 bases). Germline V gene data show CDR1 as SGHTA and CDR2 as FQGNSA. Trimming removed 8 bases at V and 1 base at J, with 16 bases between. The CDR3 is made up of 15 amino acids. CDR3 residues: CASGLGGGGTDTQYF. The CDR3 bases are TGTGCCAGCGGATTGGGGGGGGGCGGCACAGATACGCAGTATTTT.

This chain uses TRBV4-1 with TRBJ1-4, with a weak D call TRBD1 (5 bases). CDR1 and CDR2 (germline): MGHRA, YSYEKL. There are 16 residues in the CDR3. Trimming left V 0 bases short and J 7 bases short, with 15 bases between. CDR3 sequence (DNA): TGCGCCAGCAGCCAAGATGATGGGGGGAACGGTGAAAAACTGTTTTTT. Translating it yields CASSQDDGGNGEKLFF.

J is TRBJ1-1 and V is TRBV28, with D tentatively TRBD1 (6 bases). Trimming shortened V by 9 bases and J by 0 bases, and 17 bases separated the two germline ends. The CDR3 spans 15 residues. CDR1 and CDR2 (germline): MDHEN, SYDVKM. CDR3 coding DNA: TGTGCCAGAGTACAGGGTCCATGGATGAACACTGAAGCTTTCTTT. It yields the protein CARVQGPWMNTEAFF.

The chain couples TRBV5-1 to TRBJ2-7; D remains ambiguous. With 1 base removed from V and 3 bases from J, the gap between germline ends came to 8 bases. The CDR3 loop spans 13 amino acids. Germline CDR1 SGHRS, CDR2 YFSETQ. CDR3 residues: CASSLKPNYEQYF. DNA of the CDR3: TGCGCCAGCAGCTTGAAACCAAACTACGAGCAGTACTTC. The complete variable domain, with remaining parts taken from reference TRBV5-1 and TRBJ2-7, reads KAGVTQTPRYLIKTRGQQVTLSCSPISGHRSVSWYQQTPGQGLQFLFEYFSETQRNKGNFPGRFSGRQFSNSRSEMNVSTLELGDSALYLCASSLKPNYEQYFGPGTRLTVT.

This clonotype was recorded a few times. The chain uses TRBV6-5 and TRBJ2-3, with a possible D match to TRBD2 (5 bases). Germline CDR1 and CDR2: MNHEY and SVGAGI. V dropped 2 bases and J dropped 3 bases, with 9 bases sitting between them. The CDR3 has 14 amino acids. The CDR3 nucleotides are TGTGCCAGCAGTTACCTAGCACAAACAGATACGCAGTATTTT. Protein sequence: CASSYLAQTDTQYF.

The chain joins TRBV7-2 to TRBJ2-1; TRBD2 aligns across 7 bases. Germline V gene data show CDR1 as SGHTA and CDR2 as FQGNSA. V lost 3 bases to trimming and J lost 2 bases; unmatched junction nucleotides: 4. The CDR3 is 15 residues long. The CDR3 DNA is TGTGCCAGCAGCTTTAGCGGGCGGCCCTACAATGAGCAGTTCTTC. It codes for CASSFSGRPYNEQFF.

Only a few counts were recorded for this clonotype. This chain connects TRBV10-2 to TRBJ1-5; 8 positions agree with TRBD1. V was pared by 5 bases and J by 5 bases, with 5 bases of the junction left unmatched. CDR3 length equals 14 residues. Germline V lookup: CDR1 WSHSY, CDR2 SAAADI. The CDR3 region is CASSSGQEYQPQHF. The DNA for the CDR3 is TGCGCCAGCAGTTCGGGACAGGAATATCAGCCCCAGCATTTT.

This clonotype was seen a handful of times. V usage is TRBV29-1 and J usage is TRBJ2-7, with D hard to call. Germline CDR1 reads SQVTM; CDR2 reads ANQGSEA. Trimming stripped 5 bases from V and 4 bases from J, with 12 bases between. The CDR3 loop spans 12 amino acids. CDR3 DNA: TGCAGCGTTAAACTGCAGTCTTACGAGCAGTACTTC. Amino acid sequence: CSVKLQSYEQYF.

This clonotype is a singleton in its sample. The gene calls are TRBV5-8 and TRBJ1-1; D is possibly TRBD1 (6 bases). V lost 6 bases and J lost 0, with 9 bases in between. Looked up from germline, CDR1 is SGHTS and CDR2 is YDEGEE. The CDR3 has 13 amino acids. The CDR3 loop reads CASKYRVNTEAFF. Here the CDR3 DNA reads TGTGCCAGCAAATACAGGGTGAACACTGAAGCTTTCTTT.

This clonotype was picked up a small number of times. The V call is TRBV20-1, the J call TRBJ2-7; D gene uncertain. This CDR3 spans 12 amino acids. Trimming shortened V by 1 base and J by 0 bases, and 4 bases separated the two germline ends. Germline loops: CDR1 DFQATT, CDR2 SNEGSKA (reference sequence). CDR3 protein: CSARVGSYEQYF. The CDR3 DNA follows: TGCAGTGCTAGAGTTGGCTCCTACGAGCAGTACTTC.

This clonotype occurred a few times. This rearrangement joins TRBV6-1 to TRBJ1-2, with D unclear. Per germline, CDR1 MNHNS and CDR2 SASEGT. Trimming left V 5 bases short and J 3 bases short, with 19 bases between. The CDR3 length is 16 residues. CDR3 in DNA: TGTGCCAGCAGTCTCTCAGTCCTAGAATCTTACTATGGCTACACCTTC. Protein sequence: CASSLSVLESYYGYTF.

This sequence joins TRBV9 and TRBJ2-4; 7 bases fit TRBD1. The DNA end lines up better with TRBJ2-7; the J call may be wrong. The CDR3 consists of 13 residues. Germline V CDR1 and CDR2: SGDLS, YYNGEE. CDR3 residues: CASSVSTGYEQYF. DNA for the CDR3: TGTGCCAGCAGCGTATCGACAGGGTACGAGCAGTACTTC.

This chain joins TRBV7-3 and TRBJ1-1, with TRBD1 identical over 9 bases. The J segment lost 10 bases and the V segment lost 5 bases, leaving 11 bases of the junction unmatched. This CDR3 contains 14 residues. The germline V gene encodes CDR1 SGHTA and CDR2 FQGTGA. The CDR3 loop is CASSLKDRGGAAFF. DNA for the CDR3: TGTGCCAGCAGCCTAAAGGACAGGGGAGGCGCAGCTTTCTTT.

This chain uses TRBV20-1 with TRBJ2-5; TRBD1 agrees at 8 bases. V shed 6 bases, J shed 11 bases, and the junction held 11 bases outside the gene matches. Germline V lookup: CDR1 DFQATT, CDR2 SNEGSKA (reference sequence). There are 12 residues in the CDR3. CDR3 DNA: TGCAGTGCCCTCAGCGGACAGGGAGGACAGTACTTC. Protein product: CSALSGQGGQYF.

V and J are TRBV20-1 and TRBJ2-7; 8 nucleotides line up with TRBD2. The J call may be incorrect, as the DNA end agrees better with TRBJ2-5. The CDR3 loop spans 16 amino acids. Germline loops: CDR1 DFQATT, CDR2 SNEGSKA (reference sequence). CDR3 in DNA: TGCAGTGCTAGAGACCAACTCGACGGGAGCGGGAGGACCCAGTACTTC. This gives the protein CSARDQLDGSGRTQYF.

The chain carries TRBV14 and TRBJ2-7, with TRBD2 matching 7 bases. Germline V lookup: CDR1 SGHDN, CDR2 FVKESK. This CDR3 spans 17 amino acids. The V and J ends lost 1 base and 0 bases, in that order; junction bases with no gene match: 9. Here the CDR3 DNA reads TGTGCCAGCAGCCAAGTCGTGGGAGGGGCGGACTCCTACGAGCAGTACTTC. Translation: CASSQVVGGADSYEQYF.

V is TRBV4-1 and J is TRBJ1-6; 7 bases align to TRBD1. The ends lost 3 bases at V and 6 bases at J; junction bases unmatched: 8. CDR1 is MGHRA and CDR2 is YSYEKL in the germline V gene. The CDR3 is made up of 16 amino acids. The CDR3 nucleotides read TGCGCCAGCAGCCAGACACAGGGGTCACGTAATTCACCCCTCCACTTT. It codes for CASSQTQGSRNSPLHF.

In its sample, this clonotype was seen once. This chain connects TRBV4-2 to TRBJ2-5; the D call may be TRBD1 or TRBD2 (5 bases each). V gave up 2 bases and J gave up 5 bases, with 12 bases separating them. Germline V gives CDR1 LGHNA, CDR2 YNFKEQ. CDR3 length: 14 residues. CDR3 sequence: CASSQWGRRETQYF. The CDR3 nucleotides read TGTGCCAGCAGCCAATGGGGACGGCGGGAGACCCAGTACTTC.

This clonotype has only a few counts. V usage is TRBV6-5 and J usage is TRBJ2-5, with 8 bases fitting TRBD2. The CDR3 has 16 amino acids. The junction had 8 bases not matched to a gene; V was cut back by 3 bases and J by 2 bases. Germline V gene data show CDR1 as MNHEY and CDR2 as SVGAGI. The CDR3 coding sequence is TGTGCCAGCAGTTATGTAAGCGGGAGCTTACAAGAGACCCAGTACTTC. Its translation: CASSYVSGSLQETQYF.

This sequence joins TRBV5-1 and TRBJ1-2, with TRBD1 matching 7 bases. Trimming took 4 bases from V and 3 from J; bases not matched to a gene: 12. CDR3 length: 16 residues. Germline loops: CDR1 SGHRS, CDR2 YFSETQ. The CDR3 protein is CASSPRYRGRDYGYTF. The CDR3 nucleotides read TGCGCCAGCAGCCCTCGCTACAGGGGTAGGGACTATGGCTACACCTTC. Together with reference TRBV5-1 and TRBJ1-2, the CDR3 gives the full variable domain: KAGVTQTPRYLIKTRGQQVTLSCSPISGHRSVSWYQQTPGQGLQFLFEYFSETQRNKGNFPGRFSGRQFSNSRSEMNVSTLELGDSALYLCASSPRYRGRDYGYTFGSGTRLTVV.

V usage is TRBV20-1 and J usage is TRBJ2-7; TRBD2 aligns across 7 bases. After removal of 0 bases from V and 2 bases from J, the junction contained 7 bases not matched to a gene. The CDR3 totals 15 residues. Germline V gives CDR1 DFQATT, CDR2 SNEGSKA (reference sequence). CDR3: CSARDRQTSPYEQYF. The CDR3 DNA is TGCAGTGCTAGAGATCGGCAGACTAGCCCCTACGAGCAGTACTTC.

The chain couples TRBV20-1 to TRBJ2-1, with 11 bases aligning to TRBD2. Per the germline V gene, CDR1 is DFQATT and CDR2 is SNEGSKA (reference sequence). The CDR3 spans 12 residues. The trim removed 8 bases at V and 12 bases at J, leaving 9 bases unmatched. The CDR3 nucleotides read TGCAGTACTGTTAGCGGGGGGGCAGTGCAGTTCTTC. Translation gives CSTVSGGAVQFF.

The chain carries TRBV3-1 and TRBJ2-1; 8 bases are shared with TRBD1. CDR1 and CDR2 (germline): LGHDT, YNNKEL (reference sequence). This CDR3 comprises 15 residues. With 0 bases clipped from V and 5 bases from J, the junction kept 3 bases outside the gene matches. The CDR3 coding sequence is TGTGCCAGCAGCCAAGAGGACAGGGTGAACAATGAGCAGTTCTTC. Its translation is CASSQEDRVNNEQFF.

J is TRBJ2-7 and V is TRBV19, with TRBD1 matching 11 bases. CDR1 is LNHDA and CDR2 is SQIVND in the germline V gene (reference sequence). With V trimmed by 4 bases and J by 4 bases, 6 bases remained unmatched. The CDR3 extends over 15 amino acids. The CDR3 loop is CASSTHGTGGYEQYF. As DNA, the CDR3 is TGTGCCAGTAGTACCCACGGGACAGGGGGGTACGAGCAGTACTTC. The entire variable domain, with the rest obtained from reference TRBV19 and TRBJ2-7, is as follows: DGGITQSPKYLFRKEGQNVTLSCEQNLNHDAMYWYRQDPGQGLRLIYYSQIVNDFQKGDIAEGYSVSREKKESFPLTVTSAQKNPTAFYLCASSTHGTGGYEQYFGPGTRLTVT.

This chain uses TRBV20-1 with TRBJ2-1; 14 positions agree with TRBD2. The CDR3 loop spans 14 amino acids. The V and J ends lost 5 bases and 7 bases, in that order; junction bases with no gene match: 4. The germline V gene has CDR1 DFQATT and CDR2 SNEGSKA (reference sequence). The CDR3 protein is CSAWTSGGNNEQFF. CDR3 bases: TGCAGTGCTTGGACTAGCGGGGGGAATAATGAGCAGTTCTTC.

V and J are TRBV29-1 and TRBJ1-2; D gene ambiguous. The CDR3 is made up of 14 amino acids. Trimming pared 0 bases from V and 6 bases from J, leaving 14 bases between. CDR1 is SQVTM, CDR2 ANQGSEA, per germline. The CDR3 here is CSVEDQPGGNGYTF. CDR3 nucleotide sequence: TGCAGCGTTGAAGATCAGCCCGGAGGGAATGGCTACACCTTC.

V is TRBV5-1 and J is TRBJ2-5, with D perhaps matching TRBD2 (5 bases). The tail of the sequence fits TRBJ2-7 better, so the J call may be wrong. This CDR3 spans 13 amino acids. Germline CDR1 SGHRS, CDR2 YFSETQ. This CDR3 is CASTKTNSLEQYF. CDR3 coding DNA: TGCGCCAGCACCAAGACTAACTCCCTCGAGCAGTACTTC.